The 7 T cell receptor beta chains below come from one sample, sequenced in a study of T cell responses to AZD1222 COVID-19 vaccine. TCRdb's table, derived via immunoSEQ multiplex PCR, lists solely in-frame clones and lacks some. The sample carries 250,000 to 300,000 clones, 94% recorded once. The material was peripheral blood, obtained 28 days after the second AZD1222 dose. The receptor set was obtained from an adult who received the AZD1222 COVID-19 vaccine.

The chain joins TRBV7-9 to TRBJ1-4; D may be TRBD1 (5 bases). Germline V gene sequence: CDR1 SEHNR, CDR2 FQNEAQ (reference sequence). The ends were cut back, 3 bases at V and 3 bases at J, with 8 bases in the middle. CDR3 length: 14 residues. CDR3 bases: TGTGCCAGCAGCTTCCAGGGCCCTAATGAAAAACTGTTTTTT. Residues: CASSFQGPNEKLFF.

This chain joins TRBV3-1 (or the pseudogene TRBV3-2) and TRBJ2-6; tentative D call: TRBD1 (6 bases). Trimming removed 4 bases at V and 3 bases at J, with 25 bases between. The CDR3 is 20 amino acids. Germline V gene data show CDR1 as LGHDT and CDR2 as YNNKEL (reference sequence). In DNA, the CDR3 is TGTGCCAGCAGCCCCCGTGTGAGTTACAGGGTTGGTAGTGGGGCCAACGTCCTGACTTTC. Translated: CASSPRVSYRVGSGANVLTF.

The rearrangement joins TRBV30 to TRBJ1-6; 7 bases are a match to TRBD1. The CDR3 totals 15 residues. The ends lost 5 bases at V and 5 bases at J; junction bases unmatched: 9. The germline V gene encodes CDR1 GTSNPN and CDR2 SVGIG (reference sequence). The CDR3 loop is CAWRKQGQNNSPLHF. CDR3 in DNA: TGTGCCTGGCGGAAACAGGGGCAGAATAATTCACCCCTCCACTTT.

This clone was detected once. This chain joins TRBV2 and TRBJ2-7, with a possible D match to TRBD1 (6 bases). The germline V and J ends were trimmed by 6 bases and 3 bases, with 9 bases remaining between them. Germline V gene data show CDR1 as SNHLY and CDR2 as FYNNEI. The CDR3 has 12 amino acids. CDR3 sequence reads: CASRADSYEQYF. CDR3 bases: TGTGCCAGCAGAGCGGACAGCTACGAGCAGTACTTC.

The V and J genes are TRBV20-1 and TRBJ1-1; D remains unclear. Germline assignment: CDR1 DFQATT and CDR2 SNEGSKA (reference sequence). With 3 bases removed from V and 0 bases from J, the gap between germline ends came to 5 bases. The CDR3 is 12 amino acids. The CDR3 coding sequence is TGCAGTGCTAGTGGGGTGAACACTGAAGCTTTCTTT. Amino acids: CSASGVNTEAFF.

The chain links TRBV21-1 to TRBJ2-7; TRBD1, the table's D call, lacks a check against the DNA. TRBV21-1 is a pseudogene locus. This CDR3 contains 14 residues. The CDR3: CASSKDWTDYEQYF. The CDR3, as DNA: TGTGCCAGCAGCAAAGATTGGACAGATTACGAGCAGTACTTC.

The rearrangement links TRBV28 to TRBJ2-2, with a tentative D call TRBD2 (6 bases). The V end lost 5 bases, the J end lost 5 bases, and 15 bases lay between the germline ends. The CDR3 has 15 amino acids. Germline lookup yields CDR1 MDHEN and CDR2 SYDVKM. This chain's CDR3 is CASSLNPSETGELFF. CDR3 coding DNA: TGTGCCAGCAGTCTCAACCCTAGCGAAACCGGGGAGCTGTTTTTT. Using reference TRBV28 and TRBJ2-2 for the parts outside the CDR3, the full variable domain is DVKVTQSSRYLVKRTGEKVFLECVQDMDHENMFWYRQDPGLGLRLIYFSYDVKMKEKGDIPEGYSVSREKKERFSLILESASTNQTSMYLCASSLNPSETGELFFGEGSRLTVL.